The 28 T cell receptor beta chains below all came from one sample that was sequenced in a study of identifying expanded T cells in peripheral blood. The method was immunoSEQ multiplex PCR; TCRdb's version includes in-frame clones alone and lacks a portion of them. The profile shows about 86,000 clones, approximately 88% of them singletons. Material: blood. These receptor sequences come from a person aged 18 to 70 in good health.

The chain couples TRBV10-3 to TRBJ1-2; D gene ambiguous. CDR1 is ENHRY and CDR2 is SYGVKD in the germline V gene. The CDR3 has 13 amino acids. V was shortened by 3 bases and J by 4 bases, with 9 bases between the two germline ends. CDR3 sequence: CAISELESYGYTF. The CDR3 bases are TGTGCCATCAGTGAACTGGAGAGCTATGGCTACACCTTC.

This clone appeared a single time. CDR3 nucleotides: TGTGCCAGCAGCGCGGAACCAGGGTACCTCAGGACCCAGTACTTC. It is translated as CASSAEPGYLRTQYF. The rearrangement links TRBV9 to TRBJ2-5, with TRBD1 as a possible D gene (5 bases). Between the trimmed V and J ends, which lost 3 bases and 7 bases, there was a span of 19 bases. CDR1 SGDLS and CDR2 YYNGEE come from the germline V gene. This CDR3 contains 15 residues.

The gene calls are TRBV5-1 and TRBJ2-7, with 7 bases fitting TRBD1. The V segment lost 0 bases and the J segment 6 bases; nucleotides outside the gene matches: 9. The CDR3 length is 15 residues. From germline, CDR1 is SGHRS and CDR2 YFSETQ. In DNA, the CDR3 is TGCGCCAGCAGCTTGGTTTCAGGGGGAACGGCCGAGCAGTACTTC. Translated, it gives CASSLVSGGTAEQYF.

The chain combines TRBV7-9 with TRBJ2-7, with unresolved D. This CDR3 spans 14 amino acids. The V gene lost 8 bases and the J gene lost 0 bases, with 14 bases spanning the gap. The germline V gene encodes CDR1 SEHNR and CDR2 FQNEAQ (reference sequence). CDR3 in DNA: TGTGCCAGCGGTACAGAATTATTCTCCTACGAGCAGTACTTC. Amino acids: CASGTELFSYEQYF.

V usage is TRBV18 and J usage is TRBJ1-5; 7 nucleotides align to TRBD1. The junction had 4 bases not matched to a gene; V was cut back by 3 bases and J by 2 bases. The CDR3 consists of 15 residues. CDR1 and CDR2 (germline): KGHSH, LQKENI. In DNA, the CDR3 is TGTGCCAGCTCACCGGAGGGGGCAGGCAATCAGCCCCAGCATTTT. It encodes CASSPEGAGNQPQHF. The full variable domain, in which reference TRBV18 and TRBJ1-5 provide the parts outside the CDR3, is NAGVMQNPRHLVRRRGQEARLRCSPMKGHSHVYWYRQLPEEGLKFMVYLQKENIIDESGMPKERFSAEFPKEGPSILRIQQVVRGDSAAYFCASSPEGAGNQPQHFGDGTRLSIL.

V gene TRBV5-6 combines with J gene TRBJ1-2; possibly TRBD1 for D (5 bases). Germline values: CDR1 SGHDT, CDR2 YYEEEE. Trimming stripped 4 bases from V and 6 bases from J, with 13 bases between. This CDR3 comprises 13 residues. CDR3 region: CASSDVGGNGYTF. The CDR3 DNA sequence: TGTGCCAGCAGCGACGTGGGGGGGAATGGCTACACCTTC.

The count of this clone is one. V gene TRBV7-2 combines with J gene TRBJ1-5, with D hard to call. The CDR3 has 15 residues. V was trimmed by 6 bases and J by 6 bases, leaving 18 bases between them. Germline V gene data show CDR1 as SGHTA and CDR2 as FQGNSA. The CDR3 region is CASSLHPAAGQPQHF. Here the CDR3 DNA reads TGTGCCAGCAGTCTACATCCAGCCGCGGGTCAGCCCCAGCATTTT. The variable domain in full, with the rest retrieved from reference TRBV7-2 and TRBJ1-5, is GAGVSQSPSNKVTEKGKDVELRCDPISGHTALYWYRQSLGQGLEFLIYFQGNSAPDKSGLPSDRFSAERTGGSVSTLTIQRTQQEDSAVYLCASSLHPAAGQPQHFGDGTRLSIL.

The chain couples TRBV7-2 to TRBJ1-1; the D gene is possibly TRBD1 (5 bases). The CDR3 is made up of 15 amino acids. The ends were cut back, 2 bases at V and 4 bases at J, with 14 bases in the middle. Germline loops: CDR1 SGHTA, CDR2 FQGNSA. The CDR3 DNA is TGTGCCAGCAGCTTAAAAGGGGCCGGCGGCACTGAAGCTTTCTTT. This encodes CASSLKGAGGTEAFF.

V gene TRBV4-2 combines with J gene TRBJ2-1; D call uncertain. CDR1 and CDR2 from the germline V gene are LGHNA and YNFKEQ. The CDR3 spans 16 residues. V was shortened by 0 bases and J by 0 bases, with 9 bases between the two germline ends. CDR3 DNA sequence: TGTGCCAGCAGCCAAGAGGCGCCTAGCTCCTACAATGAGCAGTTCTTC. Protein sequence: CASSQEAPSSYNEQFF.

The genes are TRBV4-1 and TRBJ2-5; D may be TRBD1 or TRBD2 (6 bases each). Between the trimmed V and J ends, which lost 5 bases and 10 bases, there was a span of 23 bases. Germline V gives CDR1 MGHRA, CDR2 YSYEKL. The CDR3 runs to 15 residues. CDR3 DNA: TGCGCCAGCAGCGCGACGGGACTCCGGATAGGGGGCCAGTACTTC. Translating it yields CASSATGLRIGGQYF.

The chain combines TRBV5-6 with TRBJ1-1; D unresolved. Trimming stripped 4 bases from V and 8 bases from J, with 15 bases between. The CDR3 totals 13 residues. Per the germline V gene, CDR1 is SGHDT and CDR2 is YYEEEE. CDR3 nucleotides: TGTGCCAGCAGCACTGTGGCAGGTACCGAAGCTTTCTTT. It encodes CASSTVAGTEAFF.

The J gene is TRBJ1-3, the V gene TRBV2, with D hard to call. Germline loops: CDR1 SNHLY, CDR2 FYNNEI. V lost 9 bases and J 2 bases, leaving 20 bases between the germline ends. The CDR3 is 16 residues long. This chain's CDR3 is CASSTEVDVPGNTIYF. The CDR3 nucleotides are TGTGCCAGTTCCACAGAGGTAGACGTCCCTGGAAACACCATATATTTT. Using reference TRBV2 and TRBJ1-3 for the parts outside the CDR3, the full variable domain is EPEVTQTPSHQVTQMGQEVILRCVPISNHLYFYWYRQILGQKVEFLVSFYNNEISEKSEIFDDQFSVERPDGSNFTLKIRSTKLEDSAMYFCASSTEVDVPGNTIYFGEGSWLTVV.

The chain is built from TRBV7-9 and TRBJ2-3; unclear D gene. This CDR3 contains 17 residues. V lost 4 bases, J lost 4 bases, and 21 bases lay in between. The germline CDR1 and CDR2 sequences are SEHNR and FQNEAQ (reference sequence). DNA of the CDR3: TGTGCCAGCAGCTCTTACTCTTCCGGTCTATCATCAGATACGCAGTATTTT. Translating it yields CASSSYSSGLSSDTQYF.

This sequence joins TRBV7-3 and TRBJ2-5, with D possibly being TRBD1 (5 bases). The V gene lost 5 bases and the J gene lost 4 bases, with 11 bases spanning the gap. Germline CDR1 reads SGHTA; CDR2 reads FQGTGA. This CDR3 is 13 amino acids long. CDR3 amino acids: CASSPGRSETQYF. The CDR3 region has the DNA TGTGCCAGCAGCCCAGGGCGGTCAGAGACCCAGTACTTC.

This chain links TRBV28 with TRBJ2-6; 9 bases align to TRBD2. V lost 5 bases to trimming and J lost 0 bases; unmatched junction nucleotides: 17. The CDR3 spans 21 residues. The germline V gene has CDR1 MDHEN and CDR2 SYDVKM. CDR3 amino acids: CASSRLKTSGFTPSGANVLTF. The CDR3 coding sequence is TGTGCCAGCAGTCGCCTTAAGACTAGCGGTTTTACTCCCTCTGGGGCCAACGTCCTGACTTTC. The whole variable domain, remainder taken from reference TRBV28 and TRBJ2-6, is DVKVTQSSRYLVKRTGEKVFLECVQDMDHENMFWYRQDPGLGLRLIYFSYDVKMKEKGDIPEGYSVSREKKERFSLILESASTNQTSMYLCASSRLKTSGFTPSGANVLTFGAGSRLTVL.

Here the CDR3 DNA reads TGTGCCAGCAGTTCCCGGGTCGATCAGCCCCAGCATTTT. Its translation: CASSSRVDQPQHF. This chain joins TRBV6-5 and TRBJ1-5; no definite D call. The V end was cut by 4 bases, the J end by 5 bases, with 9 bases between. This CDR3 is 13 amino acids long. Per germline, CDR1 MNHEY and CDR2 SVGAGI.

This clone has just a few counts. The chain combines TRBV30 with TRBJ1-5; no clear D. CDR1 GTSNPN and CDR2 SVGIG come from the germline V gene (reference sequence). The CDR3 sequence is 14 residues long. V dropped 0 bases and J dropped 0 bases, with 6 bases sitting between them. DNA of the CDR3: TGTGCCTGGAGTGTGTTCAGTAGCAATCAGCCCCAGCATTTT. Its protein product is CAWSVFSSNQPQHF.

The chain employs TRBV29-1 and TRBJ1-1; TRBD1 matches at 8 bases. The CDR3 covers 11 residues. The ends lost 4 bases at V and 6 bases at J; junction bases unmatched: 1. The germline V gene has CDR1 SQVTM and CDR2 ANQGSEA. CDR3 protein: CSVARGPEAFF. As DNA, the CDR3 is TGCAGCGTTGCCAGGGGGCCTGAAGCTTTCTTT.

This CDR3 reads CASRLARVGQSSYNEQFF. CDR3 sequence (DNA): TGTGCAAGTCGCTTAGCGCGGGTGGGACAAAGCTCCTACAATGAGCAGTTCTTC. The V and J genes are TRBV12-2 and TRBJ2-1; the D call of TRBD1 is as the table states it, not checked on the DNA. TRBV12-2 is termed a pseudogene. This CDR3 contains 18 residues.

This clone has just a few counts. The chain recombines TRBV5-8 with TRBJ1-1; 11 nucleotides align to TRBD1. J gave up 4 bases and V 4 bases, and 3 bases lay outside the gene matches. The germline CDR1 and CDR2 sequences are SGHTS and YDEGEE. This CDR3 spans 14 amino acids. The CDR3 sequence: CASSRTGGGTEAFF. In DNA, the CDR3 is TGTGCCAGCAGCCGGACAGGGGGCGGCACTGAAGCTTTCTTT.

The genes are TRBV5-1 and TRBJ2-7, with 7 bases that match TRBD1. Germline trimming cut 0 bases from V and 3 bases from J; bases unmatched to any gene: 3. Germline CDR1 is SGHRS and CDR2 is YFSETQ. The CDR3 contains 14 residues. CDR3 protein: CASSLETGFYEQYF. DNA of the CDR3: TGCGCCAGCAGCTTGGAGACAGGGTTCTACGAGCAGTACTTC.

The CDR3 sequence is CASTPGLAGGNEQFF. CDR3 bases: TGTGCCAGCACCCCGGGACTAGCGGGGGGAAATGAGCAGTTCTTC. The chain uses TRBV25-1 and TRBJ2-1; 15 nucleotides match TRBD2. Per germline, CDR1 MGHDK and CDR2 SYGVNS. CDR3 size: 15 residues. Trimming removed 7 bases from V and 7 bases from J; junction bases left unmatched: 5.

The chain combines TRBV6-1 with TRBJ1-5, with D perhaps matching TRBD1 (5 bases). Germline CDR1 reads MNHNS; CDR2 reads SASEGT. V lost 6 bases and J 8 bases, leaving 14 bases between the germline ends. This CDR3 region has 13 residues. The CDR3 is CASRRMGVEPQHF. The CDR3 DNA is TGTGCCAGCAGAAGGATGGGGGTTGAGCCCCAGCATTTT.

There are a few counts of this clone. The chain joins TRBV6-5 to TRBJ1-5; D remains unclear. Germline CDR1 MNHEY, CDR2 SVGAGI. Trimming took off 5 bases at V and 2 bases at J, with 7 bases between the two ends. This CDR3 has 13 amino acids. CDR3 sequence reads: CASSGGRNQPQHF. CDR3 sequence (DNA): TGTGCCAGCAGTGGCGGACGCAATCAGCCCCAGCATTTT.

The CDR3 sequence: CASSLGVAGNTIYF. CDR3 DNA: TGTGCCAGCAGCCTGGGAGTTGCTGGAAACACCATATATTTT. The chain joins TRBV7-9 to TRBJ1-3, with D hard to call. Between the trimmed V and J ends, which lost 5 bases and 2 bases, there was a span of 10 bases. The CDR3 extends over 14 amino acids. CDR1 and CDR2 from the germline V gene are SEHNR and FQNEAQ (reference sequence).

The chain carries TRBV6-5 and TRBJ1-2; D gene uncertain. Germline V gene sequence: CDR1 MNHEY, CDR2 SVGAGI. CDR3 length: 11 residues. Deletions cut 6 bases from V and 4 bases from J, with 6 bases between. The CDR3 reads CASRSGYGYTF. The CDR3 DNA follows: TGTGCCAGCAGATCCGGCTATGGCTACACCTTC.

The chain is built from TRBV5-4 and TRBJ1-1; 9 bases are a match to TRBD1. CDR3 size: 14 residues. The germline V gene encodes CDR1 SGHNT and CDR2 YYREEE (reference sequence). V was pared by 3 bases and J by 7 bases, with 7 bases of the junction left unmatched. CDR3 nucleotides: TGTGCCAGCAGCTCGGGACAGGGCAGGAGTGAAGCTTTCTTT. Translation: CASSSGQGRSEAFF.

The chain combines TRBV5-1 with TRBJ2-3; D possibly corresponds to TRBD2 (6 bases). Trimming left V 4 bases short and J 5 bases short, with 20 bases between. Germline loops: CDR1 SGHRS, CDR2 YFSETQ. CDR3 size: 16 residues. CDR3 nucleotides: TGCGCCAGCAGCCCTAGCCGGGGGACCCGGGGAGATACGCAGTATTTT. Translation gives CASSPSRGTRGDTQYF. Full variable domain (rest looked up from reference TRBV5-1 and TRBJ2-3): KAGVTQTPRYLIKTRGQQVTLSCSPISGHRSVSWYQQTPGQGLQFLFEYFSETQRNKGNFPGRFSGRQFSNSRSEMNVSTLELGDSALYLCASSPSRGTRGDTQYFGPGTRLTVL.